Listed below are T cell receptor beta chains from one sample, sequenced in a study of shared clonotypes between healthy human individuals. Measured with immunoSEQ multiplex PCR; TCRdb has only the in-frame clones, and not every one. The table lists about half a million clones, about 72% of them singletons. The sequenced sample was PBMCs. Receptors were obtained from a woman between 35 and 50 years old in good health. Some clones in this sample may be carry-over from other donors' samples. Each CDR3 is given with its conserved first and last residue. Each record gives: J gene, CDR3 length, V gene, CDR3 protein.

j_gene: TRBJ1-4; len: 16; v_gene: TRBV15; CDR3aa: CATSRDVPEGDEKLFF
j_gene: TRBJ2-1; len: 13; v_gene: TRBV28; CDR3aa: CASSPRLVYEQFF
j_gene: TRBJ2-3; len: 15; v_gene: TRBV4-1; CDR3aa: CASSLQGTSTDTQYF
j_gene: TRBJ1-2; len: 14; v_gene: TRBV5-1; CDR3aa: CASSPTGQAYGYTF
j_gene: TRBJ1-1; len: 13; v_gene: TRBV11-3; CDR3aa: CASSSPPGMRAFF
j_gene: TRBJ2-5; len: 16; v_gene: TRBV5-1; CDR3aa: CASSLGAGGHQETQYF
j_gene: TRBJ2-3; len: 16; v_gene: TRBV28; CDR3aa: CASSSGAAGGTDTQYF
j_gene: TRBJ2-5; len: 13; v_gene: TRBV19; CDR3aa: CASSIGTEGTQYF
j_gene: TRBJ1-1; len: 11; v_gene: TRBV29-1; CDR3aa: CSVMRNTEAFF
j_gene: TRBJ1-3; len: 15; v_gene: TRBV5-4; CDR3aa: CASSLGGGDGNTIYF
j_gene: TRBJ2-1; len: 13; v_gene: TRBV19; CDR3aa: CASSISITGGKFF
j_gene: TRBJ1-5; len: 16; v_gene: TRBV28; CDR3aa: CASSSPGQGHNQPQHF
j_gene: TRBJ1-3; len: 13; v_gene: TRBV29-1; CDR3aa: CSVGQASGNTIYF
j_gene: TRBJ2-1; len: 16; v_gene: TRBV21-1; CDR3aa: CASSKVNRGRNNEQFF
j_gene: TRBJ2-5; len: 15; v_gene: TRBV5-1; CDR3aa: CASSLLAGSQETQYF
j_gene: TRBJ2-7; len: 18; v_gene: TRBV28; CDR3aa: CASSFRQGWRERSYEQYF
j_gene: TRBJ2-3; len: 15; v_gene: TRBV6-4; CDR3aa: CASSDSQDRGDTQYF